The 12 T cell receptor beta chains given below trace back to one sample, sequenced in a study of graft-versus-host responses after intestinal transplantation. These receptors lack a known antigen. Profiling relied on immunoSEQ multiplex PCR, and the TCRdb table lists in-frame clones only, not all of them. The repertoire holds approximately 92,000 clones, around 90% seen once, with approximately 5.5% in the top ten. The source material was unstimulated CD8+ T cells sorted from spleen or lymph node cells, sampled before intestinal transplant. The receptors here all came from a human donor who received an intestinal transplant.

The rearrangement links TRBV7-6 to TRBJ1-2; no definite D call. Trimming removed 2 bases from V and 8 bases from J, with 12 bases in between. This CDR3 is 13 amino acids long. Germline assignment: CDR1 SGHVS and CDR2 FNYEAQ. The CDR3 sequence is CASSLQMTGGYTF. The CDR3 coding sequence is TGTGCCAGCAGCTTACAGATGACGGGCGGCTACACCTTC.

V usage is TRBV7-9 and J usage is TRBJ1-5, with a weak D call TRBD1 (5 bases). The CDR3 is 15 amino acids. The germline CDR1 and CDR2 sequences are SEHNR and FQNEAQ (reference sequence). Trimming removed 1 base from V and 2 bases from J, with 9 bases in between. In DNA, the CDR3 is TGTGCCAGCAGCTTAGGGGGGTTTGGCAATCAGCCCCAGCATTTT. Translation: CASSLGGFGNQPQHF.

V is TRBV6-1 and J is TRBJ1-1; D may be TRBD1 (5 bases). The V end lost 4 bases, the J end lost 5 bases, and 8 bases lay between the germline ends. The CDR3 has 12 residues. Germline lookup yields CDR1 MNHNS and CDR2 SASEGT. The CDR3 loop is CASSVGETEAFF. CDR3 nucleotide sequence: TGTGCCAGCAGTGTGGGGGAAACTGAAGCTTTCTTT.

V and J are TRBV9 and TRBJ2-3; tentatively, D is TRBD1 (5 bases). The germline V gene encodes CDR1 SGDLS and CDR2 YYNGEE. V dropped 0 bases and J dropped 2 bases, with 10 bases sitting between them. The CDR3 is 15 residues long. CDR3: CASSVDPGPTDTQYF. The CDR3 region has the DNA TGTGCCAGCAGCGTAGATCCAGGGCCCACAGATACGCAGTATTTT.

The chain recombines TRBV2 with TRBJ2-3, with no clear D. Germline values: CDR1 SNHLY, CDR2 FYNNEI. The CDR3 is 13 amino acids. Deletions cut 7 bases from V and 3 bases from J, with 11 bases between. CDR3 loop: CASIGQKTDTQYF. CDR3 nucleotide sequence: TGTGCCAGCATTGGTCAGAAGACAGATACGCAGTATTTT.

The gene calls are TRBV6-5 and TRBJ2-7; D unclear. There are 13 residues in the CDR3. Trimming shortened V by 1 base and J by 1 base, and 5 bases separated the two germline ends. Looked up from germline, CDR1 is MNHEY and CDR2 is SVGAGI. CDR3 sequence: CASSYFLSYEQYF. As DNA, the CDR3 is TGTGCCAGCAGTTACTTCCTATCCTACGAGCAGTACTTC.

This chain links TRBV6-1 with TRBJ2-1, with D maybe TRBD1 (5 bases). Germline-derived CDR1 and CDR2 are MNHNS and SASEGT. The CDR3 consists of 16 residues. V dropped 4 bases and J dropped 2 bases, with 15 bases sitting between them. The DNA of the CDR3 is TGTGCCAGCAGTGGGGGCTACGTGGTGCCCTACAATGAGCAGTTCTTC. As protein: CASSGGYVVPYNEQFF.

The chain has TRBV23-1 and TRBJ2-3; 7 nucleotides line up with TRBD1. Being an ORF, TRBV23-1 has a function that is uncertain. This CDR3 spans 18 amino acids. Trimming cost V 8 bases and J 0 bases; bases outside gene matches: 17. The CDR3 here is CASPKITGASTSTDTQYF. CDR3 coding DNA: TGCGCCAGCCCCAAAATTACAGGGGCCTCCACTAGCACAGATACGCAGTATTTT.

V is TRBV5-4 and J is TRBJ2-2; D gene ambiguous. The germline V and J ends were trimmed by 4 bases and 6 bases, with 10 bases remaining between them. The V gene's germline CDR1 is SGHNT and CDR2 YYREEE (reference sequence). This CDR3 region has 13 residues. The DNA of the CDR3 is TGTGCCAGCAGCCTTTTCCTGTCCGGGGAGCTGTTTTTT. Amino acids: CASSLFLSGELFF.

This chain uses TRBV11-2 with TRBJ2-1; 9 positions match TRBD2. CDR3 length equals 15 residues. V shed 1 base and J 6 bases; nucleotides not matched to a gene: 4. CDR1 and CDR2 from the germline V gene are SGHAT and FQNNGV. The CDR3 DNA follows: TGTGCCAGCAGCTTAGGCGCGGGAGGGCTCAATGAGCAGTTCTTC. Its protein product is CASSLGAGGLNEQFF.

The chain recombines TRBV29-1 with TRBJ2-7; 10 nucleotides match TRBD1. The CDR3 sequence is 13 residues long. The J segment lost 2 bases and the V segment lost 5 bases, leaving 3 bases of the junction unmatched. Germline V gene data show CDR1 as SQVTM and CDR2 as ANQGSEA. The CDR3 sequence: CSVYGTGAYEQYF. The CDR3 DNA reads TGCAGCGTTTACGGGACAGGGGCCTACGAGCAGTACTTC.

The chain is built from TRBV13 and TRBJ2-7; the D is unclear. There are 13 residues in the CDR3. Trimming took off 1 base at V and 0 bases at J, with 4 bases between the two ends. CDR1 and CDR2 from the germline V gene are PRHDT and FYEKMQ (reference sequence). The CDR3 protein is CASSLDSSYEQYF. The CDR3 nucleotides read TGTGCCAGCAGCTTAGACAGCTCCTACGAGCAGTACTTC.